The text below deals with one TCR beta chain. These data come from a study of blood T cell repertoires in COVID-19. Overall study: The United States, Italy and Spain supplied acute and convalescent COVID-19 samples. The analysed material was cDNA or gDNA that came from T cells, B-cell-depleted T cells, or PBMCs.

Measured with immunoSEQ multiplex PCR; TCRdb has only the in-frame clones, and not every one. The sample holds roughly 220,000 clones; roughly 80% are singletons and the top ten take just under 20%. CDR3 length equals 14 residues. Germline-derived CDR1 and CDR2 are SEHNR and FQNEAQ (reference sequence). Trimming shortened V by 5 bases and J by 3 bases, and 14 bases separated the two germline ends. Sequencing was done on a sample of peripheral blood. The TCR originated in a man aged 25-40 years with active or convalescent COVID-19. The J gene is TRBJ2-7, the V gene TRBV7-9, with D possibly being TRBD2 (6 bases). CDR3 residues: CASSPRDRDYEQYF. CDR3 DNA sequence: TGTGCCAGCAGCCCGCGGGACCGCGACTACGAGCAGTACTTC.